This T cell receptor beta chain appears in the sequencing data of a study of identical twins. Template switching added a universal primer site; cDNA carried unique molecular identifiers. TCRdb redid the calling of the 5' RACE reads with MiXCR, one entry per CDR3 protein. The sample lists some 690,000 distinct CDR3 sequences; 21% were seen once. Concerning this clonotype: Its antigen is as yet unknown.

V shed 1 base and J 7 bases; nucleotides not matched to a gene: 14. Germline loops: CDR1 MNHEY, CDR2 SVGEGT. CDR3 length: 19 amino acids. Study conclusions and caveats: Cord blood's abundant beta clonotypes had fewer insertions, unlike memory repertoires. The study found that models underestimated out-of-frame TCR alpha sharing in monozygotic twins.

The same specimen was also included in a second study, on T cells expressing NK-cell markers. In that study: Most of the eight sequenced donors were HCMV-seropositive; one was seronegative.

Material for sequencing was PBMCs. This clonotype was sampled from a woman aged 18-29 years in good health. The chain joins TRBV6-2 or TRBV6-3 to TRBJ2-2; TRBD2 matches at 11 bases. Here the CDR3 DNA reads TGTGCCAGCAGTTACTTTCTTCAGACTAGCGGGACTTCCCACGGGGAGCTGTTTTTT. Its protein is CASSYFLQTSGTSHGELFF.